This TCR beta chain was documented in a study of T-cell memory formation after mild COVID-19. TCRdb processed the 5' RACE reads anew with MiXCR; each CDR3 protein has one entry. Among about 400,000 distinct CDR3 sequences listed, 23% were seen once. This clonotype has a handful of counts. Germline values: CDR1 SGHTA, CDR2 FQGNSA. J lost 13 bases, V lost 5 bases, and 11 bases had no gene match. The CDR3 covers 14 residues. This TCR derives from an adult woman who had mild COVID-19 (a few samples of this study predate the infection). Cell type and time point are not known. Source material: PBMCs or a T cell subset sorted from them (not recorded which). The V call is TRBV7-2, the J call TRBJ2-3; 11 bases agree with TRBD2. The CDR3 here is CASSPGVAGGPKYF. The CDR3 DNA is TGTGCCAGCAGCCCAGGGGTAGCGGGGGGGCCAAAGTATTTT.